This TCR beta chain comes out of a study of blood T cell repertoires in COVID-19. Study-wide context: T cells, B-cell-depleted T cells, or PBMCs provided the cDNA or gDNA that served as material.

The CDR3 extends over 11 amino acids. Germline V gives CDR1 DFQATT, CDR2 SNEGSKA (reference sequence). Trimming removed 5 bases from V and 0 bases from J, with 5 bases in between. Residents of approximately 25 US areas, aged 18 to 89 years, made up the participants. Allocation to cohorts depended on clinical history reported by the participants. Authors' methods: Estimates of nucleated cell counts were drawn from the amplification of reference gene primers. TCRdb keeps only in-frame clones here, not all; method: immunoSEQ multiplex PCR. Clone size and V and J calls were adopted from that table, with D and trimming inferred from the DNA. The table includes a few hundred thousand clones, less than 95% detected once.

The clonotype was recovered from a man aged 18 to 30 who had recovered from COVID-19. This chain links TRBV20-1 with TRBJ2-7; no reliable D call. The sequencing sample was made of PBMCs or T cells enriched from blood (not recorded which). The CDR3 loop is CSAFRSYEQYF. CDR3 bases: TGCAGTGCTTTCCGCTCCTACGAGCAGTACTTC.